These 20 T cell receptor beta chains originate from one sample sequenced in a study of CD8 T cells in ankylosing spondylitis. TCRdb passed the 5' RACE reads through MiXCR, listing each CDR3 protein once. The table has roughly 200,000 distinct CDR3 sequences, about 13% seen once. The sample consisted of blood, either unsorted or a sorted T cell fraction (not recorded which). The receptors derive from a male donor with ankylosing spondylitis or in good health (not recorded which).

This chain uses TRBV19 with TRBJ1-1; possibly TRBD1 for D (6 bases). Germline assignment: CDR1 LNHDA and CDR2 SQIVND (reference sequence). The CDR3 is made up of 14 amino acids. Trimming shortened V by 5 bases and J by 7 bases, and 17 bases separated the two germline ends. CDR3 amino acids: CASSALQGTVEAFF. The DNA for the CDR3 is TGTGCCAGTAGTGCCTTACAGGGTACCGTTGAAGCTTTCTTT.

Ten or more counts support this clonotype. The rearrangement links TRBV2 to TRBJ2-2, with TRBD2 matching 7 bases. CDR1 and CDR2 (germline): SNHLY, FYNNEI. CDR3 size: 15 residues. The V segment lost 6 bases and the J segment 6 bases; nucleotides outside the gene matches: 10. The CDR3 spells CASRTSRADPGELFF. CDR3 nucleotides: TGTGCCAGCAGGACTAGCAGGGCTGATCCCGGGGAGCTGTTTTTT.

This clonotype was detected many times. The V call is TRBV6-2 or TRBV6-3, the J call TRBJ2-1; D remains ambiguous. V was pared by 2 bases and J by 4 bases, with 3 bases between. The CDR3 contains 12 residues. In germline, CDR1 is MNHEY, CDR2 SVGEGT. Here the CDR3 reads CASSYRYNEQFF. The CDR3 DNA reads as TGTGCCAGCAGTTACCGGTACAATGAGCAGTTCTTC.

This clonotype came up a few times. The chain couples TRBV11-2 to TRBJ2-1; unclear D gene. Germline loops: CDR1 SGHAT, CDR2 FQNNGV. The V end was cut by 5 bases, the J end by 6 bases, with 8 bases between. This CDR3 region has 12 residues. In DNA, the CDR3 is TGTGCCAGCAGCCCGTATGGCAATGAGCAGTTCTTC. This encodes CASSPYGNEQFF.

This clonotype came up a few times. J is TRBJ2-7 and V is TRBV20-1; D is tentatively TRBD1 or TRBD2 (5 bases each). Germline CDR1 DFQATT, CDR2 SNEGSKA (reference sequence). The CDR3 totals 13 residues. V was clipped by 7 bases and J by 5 bases, with 18 bases between them. CDR3 residues: CSGRDGRSHEQYF. CDR3 in DNA: TGCAGTGGTAGGGACGGGCGGAGCCACGAGCAGTACTTC.

At least ten counts were recorded for this clonotype. The chain uses TRBV7-2 and TRBJ2-5, with a tentative D call TRBD2 (5 bases). Germline CDR1 SGHTA, CDR2 FQGNSA. There are 15 residues in the CDR3. Trimming pared 2 bases from V and 4 bases from J, leaving 14 bases between. This CDR3 is CASSLFVGSPETQYF. The CDR3 region has the DNA TGTGCCAGCAGCTTATTCGTAGGGAGCCCAGAGACCCAGTACTTC. Complete variable domain (other parts from reference TRBV7-2 and TRBJ2-5): GAGVSQSPSNKVTEKGKDVELRCDPISGHTALYWYRQSLGQGLEFLIYFQGNSAPDKSGLPSDRFSAERTGGSVSTLTIQRTQQEDSAVYLCASSLFVGSPETQYFGPGTRLLVL.

This clonotype came up a few times. V and J are TRBV15 and TRBJ1-2, with 7 bases fitting TRBD1. Germline CDR1 LNHNV, CDR2 YYDKDF (reference sequence). The V gene end was trimmed by 0 bases and the J gene end by 7 bases; junction bases not matched to a gene: 5. The CDR3 has 14 amino acids. The CDR3 spells CATSRDEGAFGYTF. The CDR3 DNA reads TGTGCCACCAGCAGAGATGAGGGGGCGTTTGGCTACACCTTC.

This clonotype was counted a few times. This rearrangement joins TRBV27 to TRBJ1-6; 9 bases fit TRBD1. The CDR3 loop spans 15 amino acids. J lost 4 bases, V lost 5 bases, and 3 bases had no gene match. In germline, CDR1 is MNHEY, CDR2 SMNVEV (reference sequence). The CDR3 DNA is TGTGCCAGCAGTAGCGGGACAGGGTATAATTCACCCCTCCACTTT. This gives the protein CASSSGTGYNSPLHF.

The rearrangement uses TRBV14 and TRBJ1-1, with D possibly matching TRBD1 (5 bases). V was cut by 5 bases and J by 4 bases, with 11 bases left in between. The V gene's germline CDR1 is SGHDN and CDR2 FVKESK. The CDR3 totals 13 residues. The CDR3 bases are TGTGCCAGCAGCATTTACGGGGGCACTGAAGCTTTCTTT. Translated: CASSIYGGTEAFF.

This clonotype was counted a single time. Given the absence of the conserved phenylalanine or tryptophan at the CDR3 end, a read error is likely. This chain connects TRBV14 to TRBJ2-5; D may be TRBD1 (6 bases). The CDR3 is made up of 13 amino acids. Germline values: CDR1 SGHDN, CDR2 FVKESK. Trimming took 0 bases from V and 4 from J, leaving 6 bases between them. CDR3 nucleotide sequence: TGTGCCAGCAGCCAAGAAGGGGGAGAGACCCAGTACTCC. Protein sequence: CASSQEGGETQYS.

As regards this clonotype: Germline is not matched at one junction end, which may reflect a read error. V is TRBV6-5 and J is TRBJ2-7, with D uncertain. This CDR3 is built from 11 residues. Germline V gene lookup returns CDR1 MNHEY and CDR2 SVGAGI. Here the CDR3 reads CASSYLGEQNF. The CDR3 DNA reads as TGTGCCAGCAGTTACTTGGGTGAGCAGAACTTC.

Here the CDR3 DNA reads TGTGCCAGCAGTTTCGGGACAGGGCTTGGGGAGCAGTACTTC. It translates to CASSFGTGLGEQYF. The V gene is TRBV27, the J gene TRBJ2-7; 9 bases line up with TRBD1. V lost 3 bases and J lost 7; bases outside the gene matches: 7. CDR1 and CDR2 from the germline V gene are MNHEY and SMNVEV (reference sequence). The CDR3 is 14 residues long.

The V call is TRBV20-1, the J call TRBJ2-7; 11 bases match TRBD1. Germline lookup yields CDR1 DFQATT and CDR2 SNEGSKA (reference sequence). V lost 3 bases to trimming and J lost 6 bases; unmatched junction nucleotides: 1. The CDR3 runs 12 residues. DNA of the CDR3: TGCAGTGCTAGGGACAGGGGGCGCGAGCAGTACTTC. As protein: CSARDRGREQYF.

This chain links TRBV6-2 or TRBV6-3 with TRBJ2-1, with 10 positions matching TRBD2. Germline V lookup: CDR1 MNHEY, CDR2 SVGEGT. V was clipped by 2 bases and J by 2 bases; unmatched bases: 3. This CDR3 has 16 residues. CDR3 bases: TGTGCCAGCAGTTACGTTAGCGGGGGGACCTACAATGAGCAGTTCTTC. It translates to CASSYVSGGTYNEQFF.

The chain uses TRBV7-8 and TRBJ2-5, with D perhaps matching TRBD1 (5 bases). The CDR3 runs to 14 residues. V was cut by 5 bases and J by 9 bases, with 19 bases left in between. CDR1 SGHVS and CDR2 FQNEAQ come from the germline V gene. The CDR3 protein is CASSMTTARFSQYF. The CDR3 region has the DNA TGTGCCAGCAGCATGACGACAGCCCGGTTTTCCCAGTACTTC.

The rearrangement links TRBV7-6 to TRBJ2-6; D gene ambiguous. Germline lookup yields CDR1 SGHVS and CDR2 FNYEAQ. CDR3 length: 14 amino acids. Trimming shortened V by 7 bases and J by 7 bases, and 14 bases separated the two germline ends. The CDR3: CASKKSLEANVLTF. The CDR3 DNA sequence: TGTGCCAGCAAGAAGTCCCTGGAAGCCAACGTCCTGACTTTC.

This chain uses TRBV3-1 with TRBJ2-3, with D unclear. The CDR3 covers 15 residues. CDR1 is LGHDT and CDR2 is YNNKEL in the germline V gene (reference sequence). V was trimmed by 5 bases and J by 0 bases, leaving 12 bases between them. As DNA, the CDR3 is TGTGCCAGCAGCTCCCCACATAGAAGCACAGATACGCAGTATTTT. Protein sequence: CASSSPHRSTDTQYF.

The chain recombines TRBV20-1 with TRBJ2-7; no firm D call. There are 14 residues in the CDR3. V lost 3 bases and J 2 bases, leaving 14 bases between the germline ends. Germline-derived CDR1 and CDR2 are DFQATT and SNEGSKA (reference sequence). The CDR3 protein is CSARPYVSPYEQYF. The CDR3 coding sequence is TGCAGTGCTAGGCCTTACGTCAGTCCCTACGAGCAGTACTTC.

A few counts support this clonotype. The chain joins TRBV20-1 to TRBJ2-7, with D possibly matching TRBD1 (6 bases). The length of the CDR3 is 16 residues. The germline V gene has CDR1 DFQATT and CDR2 SNEGSKA (reference sequence). With 3 bases removed from V and 4 bases from J, the gap between germline ends came to 22 bases. CDR3 loop: CSAREWNGTTLYEQYF. The CDR3 nucleotides read TGCAGTGCTAGGGAATGGAATGGGACAACCCTATACGAGCAGTACTTC.

In the case of this clonotype: One junction end does not reproduce the germline sequence, and a read error may be involved. This sequence joins TRBV6-5 and TRBJ2-7; D gene unclear. Germline values: CDR1 MNHEY, CDR2 SVGAGI. The CDR3 runs to 13 residues. The CDR3 sequence: CASSDSEVSEQYF. The CDR3 coding sequence is TGTGCCAGCAGTGACTCGGAAGTTTCCGAGCAGTACTTC.